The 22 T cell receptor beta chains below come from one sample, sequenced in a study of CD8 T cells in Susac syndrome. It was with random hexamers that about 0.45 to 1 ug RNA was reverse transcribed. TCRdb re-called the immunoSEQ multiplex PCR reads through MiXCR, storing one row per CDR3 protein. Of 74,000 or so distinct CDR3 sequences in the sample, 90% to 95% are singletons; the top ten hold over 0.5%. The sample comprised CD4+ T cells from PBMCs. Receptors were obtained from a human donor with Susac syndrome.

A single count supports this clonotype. CDR3 DNA sequence: TGTGCCAGCAGTTACGGTTTCTTTGGAGAGACCCAGTACTTC. This sequence encodes CASSYGFFGETQYF. V and J are TRBV12-3 or TRBV12-4 and TRBJ2-5; no firm D call. The CDR3 is 14 residues long. Trimming left V 4 bases short and J 4 bases short, with 13 bases between.

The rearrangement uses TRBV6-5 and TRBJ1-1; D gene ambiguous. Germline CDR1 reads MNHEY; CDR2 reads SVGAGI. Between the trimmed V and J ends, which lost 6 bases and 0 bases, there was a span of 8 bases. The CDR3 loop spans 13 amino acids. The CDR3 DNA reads TGTGCCAGCAGATCCGTCATGAACACTGAAGCTTTCTTT. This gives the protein CASRSVMNTEAFF.

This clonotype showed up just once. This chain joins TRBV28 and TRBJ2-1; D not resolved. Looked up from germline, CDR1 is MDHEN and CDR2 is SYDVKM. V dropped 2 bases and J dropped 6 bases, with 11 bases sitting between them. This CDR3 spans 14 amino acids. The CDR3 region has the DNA TGTGCCAGCAGTTTAATAAGAGCCCGCAATGAGCAGTTCTTC. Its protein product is CASSLIRARNEQFF.

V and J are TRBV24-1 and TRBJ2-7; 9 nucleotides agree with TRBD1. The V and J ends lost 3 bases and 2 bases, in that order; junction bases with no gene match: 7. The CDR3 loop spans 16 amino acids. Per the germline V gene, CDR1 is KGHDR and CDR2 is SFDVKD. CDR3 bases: TGTGCCACCAGTGATCCGGGACAGGGAACCACCTACGAGCAGTACTTC. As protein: CATSDPGQGTTYEQYF.

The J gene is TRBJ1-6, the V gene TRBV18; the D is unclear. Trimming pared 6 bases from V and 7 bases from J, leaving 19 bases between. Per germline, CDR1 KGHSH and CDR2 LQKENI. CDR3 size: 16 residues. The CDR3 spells CASSDRAIQRNSPLHF. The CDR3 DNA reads TGTGCCAGCTCTGACCGGGCCATCCAGAGGAATTCACCCCTCCACTTT.

In DNA, the CDR3 is TGCAGTGCTAAGAAGGGGGCTGGCAATGAAAAACTGTTTTTT. Translating it yields CSAKKGAGNEKLFF. This chain joins TRBV20-1 and TRBJ1-4; 7 nucleotides align to TRBD1. Trimming removed 4 bases from V and 5 bases from J; junction bases left unmatched: 7. In germline, CDR1 is DFQATT, CDR2 SNEGSKA (reference sequence). The CDR3 spans 14 residues.

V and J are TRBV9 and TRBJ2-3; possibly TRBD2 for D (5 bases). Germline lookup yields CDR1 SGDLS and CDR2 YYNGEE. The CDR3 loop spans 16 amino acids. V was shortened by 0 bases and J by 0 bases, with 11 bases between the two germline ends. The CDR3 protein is CASSVGGSRSTDTQYF. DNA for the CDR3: TGTGCCAGCAGCGTAGGAGGGAGTAGGAGCACAGATACGCAGTATTTT. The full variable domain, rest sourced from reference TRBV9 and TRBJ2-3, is DSGVTQTPKHLITATGQRVTLRCSPRSGDLSVYWYQQSLDQGLQFLIQYYNGEERAKGNILERFSAQQFPDLHSELNLSSLELGDSALYFCASSVGGSRSTDTQYFGPGTRLTVL.

The CDR3 DNA reads TGTGCCAGTAGTGAGGGCAGGGGCTACAACACTGAAGCTTTCTTT. Encoded protein: CASSEGRGYNTEAFF. This sequence joins TRBV19 and TRBJ1-1, with a weak D call TRBD1 (6 bases). The CDR3 totals 15 residues. Germline CDR1 LNHDA, CDR2 SQIVND (reference sequence). Between the trimmed V and J ends, which lost 5 bases and 2 bases, there was a span of 15 bases.

The CDR3 loop is CASRQLLNQPQHF. The CDR3 DNA reads as TGTGCCAGCCGACAGCTCCTCAATCAGCCCCAGCATTTT. The V and J genes are TRBV12-3 or TRBV12-4 and TRBJ1-5; D is possibly TRBD1 (5 bases). V was clipped by 8 bases and J by 3 bases, with 11 bases between them. The CDR3 covers 13 residues.

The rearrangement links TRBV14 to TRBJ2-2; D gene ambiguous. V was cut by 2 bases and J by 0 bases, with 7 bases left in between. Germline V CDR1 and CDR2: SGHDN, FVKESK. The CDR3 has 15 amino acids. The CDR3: CASSQPFANTGELFF. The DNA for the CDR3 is TGTGCCAGCAGCCAACCGTTCGCGAACACCGGGGAGCTGTTTTTT. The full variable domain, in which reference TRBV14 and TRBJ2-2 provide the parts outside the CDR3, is EAGVTQFPSHSVIEKGQTVTLRCDPISGHDNLYWYRRVMGKEIKFLLHFVKESKQDESGMPNNRFLAERTGGTYSTLKVQPAELEDSGVYFCASSQPFANTGELFFGEGSRLTVL.

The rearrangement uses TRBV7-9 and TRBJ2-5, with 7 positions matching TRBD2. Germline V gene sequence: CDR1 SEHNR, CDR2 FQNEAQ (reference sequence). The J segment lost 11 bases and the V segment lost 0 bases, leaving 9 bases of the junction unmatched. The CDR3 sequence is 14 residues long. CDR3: CASSLAAAGNSQYF. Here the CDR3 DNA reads TGTGCCAGCAGCTTAGCAGCAGCGGGGAATTCTCAGTACTTC. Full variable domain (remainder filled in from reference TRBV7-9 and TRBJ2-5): DTGVSQNPRHKITKRGQNVTFRCDPISEHNRLYWYRQTLGQGPEFLTYFQNEAQLEKSRLLSDRFSAERPKGSFSTLEIQRTEQGDSAMYLCASSLAAAGNSQYFGPGTRLLVL.

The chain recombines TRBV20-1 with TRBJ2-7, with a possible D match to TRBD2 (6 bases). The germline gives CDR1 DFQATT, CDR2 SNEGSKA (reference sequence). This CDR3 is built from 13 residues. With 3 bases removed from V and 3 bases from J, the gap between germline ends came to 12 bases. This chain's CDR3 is CSASGGSGYEQYF. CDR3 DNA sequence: TGCAGTGCTAGTGGAGGTAGCGGCTACGAGCAGTACTTC.

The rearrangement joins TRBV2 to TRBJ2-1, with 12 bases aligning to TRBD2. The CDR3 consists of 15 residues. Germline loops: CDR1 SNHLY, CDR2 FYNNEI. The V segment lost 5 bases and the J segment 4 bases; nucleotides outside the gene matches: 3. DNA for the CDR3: TGTGCCAGCAGTATGACTAGCGGGGGATACAATGAGCAGTTCTTC. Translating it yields CASSMTSGGYNEQFF.

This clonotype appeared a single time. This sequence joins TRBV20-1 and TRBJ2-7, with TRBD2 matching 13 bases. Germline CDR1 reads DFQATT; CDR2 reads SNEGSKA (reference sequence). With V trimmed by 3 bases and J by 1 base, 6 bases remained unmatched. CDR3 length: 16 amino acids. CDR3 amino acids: CSARSLGLAGSYEQYF. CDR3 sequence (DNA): TGCAGTGCTAGGTCCCTGGGACTAGCGGGGTCCTACGAGCAGTACTTC.

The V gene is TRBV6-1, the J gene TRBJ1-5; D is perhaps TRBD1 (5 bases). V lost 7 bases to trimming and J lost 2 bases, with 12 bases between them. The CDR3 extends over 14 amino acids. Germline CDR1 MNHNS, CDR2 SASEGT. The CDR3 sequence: CASKDTGGNQPQHF. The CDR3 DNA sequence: TGTGCCAGCAAGGACACCGGCGGCAATCAGCCCCAGCATTTT.

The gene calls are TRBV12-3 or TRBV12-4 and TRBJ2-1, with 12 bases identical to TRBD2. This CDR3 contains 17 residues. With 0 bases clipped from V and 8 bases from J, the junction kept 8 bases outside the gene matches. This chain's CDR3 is CASSLARLAGGLDEQFF. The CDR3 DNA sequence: TGTGCCAGCAGTTTAGCTCGGCTAGCGGGGGGGCTCGATGAGCAGTTCTTC.

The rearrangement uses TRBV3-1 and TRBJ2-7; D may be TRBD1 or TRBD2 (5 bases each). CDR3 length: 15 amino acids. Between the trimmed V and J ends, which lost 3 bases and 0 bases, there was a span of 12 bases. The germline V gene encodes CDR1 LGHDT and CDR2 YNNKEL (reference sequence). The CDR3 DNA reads TGTGCCAGCAGCCAGGAGGACAACCGCTCCTACGAGCAGTACTTC. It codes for CASSQEDNRSYEQYF.

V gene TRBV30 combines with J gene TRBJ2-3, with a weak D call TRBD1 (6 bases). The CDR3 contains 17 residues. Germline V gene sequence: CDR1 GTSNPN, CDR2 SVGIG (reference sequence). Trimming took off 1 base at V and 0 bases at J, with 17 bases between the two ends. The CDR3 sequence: CAWSANGKGQSTDTQYF. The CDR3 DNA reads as TGTGCCTGGAGTGCGAATGGGAAGGGACAAAGCACAGATACGCAGTATTTT. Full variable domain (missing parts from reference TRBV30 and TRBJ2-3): SQTIHQWPATLVQPVGSPLSLECTVEGTSNPNLYWYRQAAGRGLQLLFYSVGIGQISSEVPQNLSASRPQDRQFILSSKKLLLSDSGFYLCAWSANGKGQSTDTQYFGPGTRLTVL.

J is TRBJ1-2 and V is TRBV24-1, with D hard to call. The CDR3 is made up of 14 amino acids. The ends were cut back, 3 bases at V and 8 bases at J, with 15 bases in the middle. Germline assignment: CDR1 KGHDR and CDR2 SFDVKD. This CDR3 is CATSDPSIFGGYTF. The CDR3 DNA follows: TGTGCCACCAGTGATCCCTCCATCTTCGGAGGCTACACCTTC.

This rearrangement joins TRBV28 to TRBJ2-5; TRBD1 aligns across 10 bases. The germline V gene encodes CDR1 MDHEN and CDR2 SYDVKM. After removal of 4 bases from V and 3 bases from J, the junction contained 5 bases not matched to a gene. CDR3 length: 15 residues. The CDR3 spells CASSSSGTGEETQYF. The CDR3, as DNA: TGTGCCAGCAGTTCCTCCGGGACAGGGGAAGAGACCCAGTACTTC.

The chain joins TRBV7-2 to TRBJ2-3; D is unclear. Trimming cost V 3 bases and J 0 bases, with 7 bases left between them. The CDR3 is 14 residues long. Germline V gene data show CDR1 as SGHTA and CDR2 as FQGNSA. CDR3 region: CASSFDRSTDTQYF. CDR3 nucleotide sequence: TGTGCCAGCAGCTTCGATAGAAGCACAGATACGCAGTATTTT.

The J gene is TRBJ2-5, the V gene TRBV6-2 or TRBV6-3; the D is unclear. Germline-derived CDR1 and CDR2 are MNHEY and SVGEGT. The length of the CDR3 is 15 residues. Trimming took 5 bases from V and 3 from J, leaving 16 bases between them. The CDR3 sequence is CASSPRGQKKETQYF. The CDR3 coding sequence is TGTGCCAGCAGTCCCCGCGGTCAAAAGAAAGAGACCCAGTACTTC.